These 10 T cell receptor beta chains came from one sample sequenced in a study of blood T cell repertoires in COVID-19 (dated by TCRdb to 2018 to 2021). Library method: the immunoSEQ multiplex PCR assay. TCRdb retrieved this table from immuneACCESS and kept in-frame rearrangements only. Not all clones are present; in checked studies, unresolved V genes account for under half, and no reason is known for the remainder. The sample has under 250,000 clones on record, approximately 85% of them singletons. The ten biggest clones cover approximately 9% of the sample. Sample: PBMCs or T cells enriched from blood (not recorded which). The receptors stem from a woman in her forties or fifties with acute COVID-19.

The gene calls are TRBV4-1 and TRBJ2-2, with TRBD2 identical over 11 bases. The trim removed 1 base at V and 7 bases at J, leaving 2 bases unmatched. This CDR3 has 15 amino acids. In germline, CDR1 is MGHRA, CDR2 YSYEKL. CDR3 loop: CASSQAGLAVGELFF. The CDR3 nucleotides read TGCGCCAGCAGCCAAGCGGGACTAGCGGTCGGGGAGCTGTTTTTT.

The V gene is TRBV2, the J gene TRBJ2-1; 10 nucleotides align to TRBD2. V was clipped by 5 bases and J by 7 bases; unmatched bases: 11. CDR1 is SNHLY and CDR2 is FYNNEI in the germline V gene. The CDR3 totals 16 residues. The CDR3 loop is CASSPLTSGVGNEQFF. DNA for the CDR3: TGTGCCAGCAGTCCTCTTACTAGCGGGGTAGGAAATGAGCAGTTCTTC.

DNA of the CDR3: TGCGCCAGCAGGGCAGGGGCTGGGAACACTGAAGCTTTCTTT. Translation gives CASRAGAGNTEAFF. The chain recombines TRBV5-1 with TRBJ1-1, with a weak D call TRBD1 (6 bases). With 5 bases removed from V and 1 base from J, the gap between germline ends came to 12 bases. CDR3 size: 14 residues. CDR1 is SGHRS, CDR2 YFSETQ, per germline.

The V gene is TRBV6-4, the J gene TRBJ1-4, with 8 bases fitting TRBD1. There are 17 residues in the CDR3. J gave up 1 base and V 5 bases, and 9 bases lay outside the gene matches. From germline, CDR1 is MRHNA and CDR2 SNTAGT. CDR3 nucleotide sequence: TGTGCCAGCAGTCCACGACAGGGGATCGGAACTAATGAAAAACTGTTTTTT. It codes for CASSPRQGIGTNEKLFF.

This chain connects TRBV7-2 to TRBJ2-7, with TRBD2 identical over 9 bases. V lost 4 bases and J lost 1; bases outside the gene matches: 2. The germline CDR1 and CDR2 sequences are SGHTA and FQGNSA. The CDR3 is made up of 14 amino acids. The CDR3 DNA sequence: TGTGCCAGCAGCTCGGCGGGGGGGTCCTACGAGCAGTACTTC. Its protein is CASSSAGGSYEQYF.

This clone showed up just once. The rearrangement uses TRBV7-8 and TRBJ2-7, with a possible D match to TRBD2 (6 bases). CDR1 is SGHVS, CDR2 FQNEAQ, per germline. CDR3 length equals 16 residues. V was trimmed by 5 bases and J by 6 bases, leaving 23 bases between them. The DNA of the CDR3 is TGTGCCAGCAGCCCCACCGAGACCTCGGGAGAACGCGAGCAGTACTTC. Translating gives CASSPTETSGEREQYF.

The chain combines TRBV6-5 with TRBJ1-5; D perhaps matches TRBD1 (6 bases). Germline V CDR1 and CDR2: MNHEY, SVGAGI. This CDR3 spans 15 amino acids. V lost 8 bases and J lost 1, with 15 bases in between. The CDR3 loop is CASAKQGGSNQPQHF. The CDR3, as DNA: TGTGCCAGCGCAAAACAGGGAGGGAGCAATCAGCCCCAGCATTTT.

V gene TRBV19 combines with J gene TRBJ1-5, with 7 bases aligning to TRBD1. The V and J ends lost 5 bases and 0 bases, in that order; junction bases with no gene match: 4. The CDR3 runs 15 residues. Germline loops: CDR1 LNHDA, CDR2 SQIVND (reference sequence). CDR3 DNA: TGTGCCAGTAGTCTTGGGACAGCTAGCAATCAGCCCCAGCATTTT. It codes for CASSLGTASNQPQHF.

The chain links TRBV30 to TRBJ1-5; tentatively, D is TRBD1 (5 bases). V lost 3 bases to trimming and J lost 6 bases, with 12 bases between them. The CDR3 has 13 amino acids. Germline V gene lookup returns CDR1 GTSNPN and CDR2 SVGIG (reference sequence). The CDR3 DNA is TGTGCCTGGAGGTCCGTAAGGGGTCAGCCCCAGCATTTT. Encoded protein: CAWRSVRGQPQHF.

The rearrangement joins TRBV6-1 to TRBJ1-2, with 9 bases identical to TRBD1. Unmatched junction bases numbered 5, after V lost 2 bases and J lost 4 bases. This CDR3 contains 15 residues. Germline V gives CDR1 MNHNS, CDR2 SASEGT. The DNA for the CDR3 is TGTGCCAGCAGTGAATCGGGACAGGGTGCCTATGGCTACACCTTC. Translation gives CASSESGQGAYGYTF.